These T cell receptor beta chains were read from a single sample in a study of CD8 T cells in Susac syndrome. TCRdb re-derived calls from the immunoSEQ multiplex PCR reads in MiXCR, one entry per CDR3 protein. The table records under 85,000 distinct CDR3 sequences, approximately 94% of them present only once. Sequencing used CD8+ T cells from PBMCs. The receptors originated from a human donor with multiple sclerosis. CDR3s include the opening cysteine and the closing phenylalanine or tryptophan. D genes are given only for firm matches. Some rows mark clone size as missing; the rest say once, few, many or name a class of expanded clone.

cdr3_nt cdr3_aa v_call d_call clone_size j_call
TGTGCCAGCAGCTTAGGGTTGGAGGGGACGAGGGCTGGCTACACCTTC CASSLGLEGTRAGYTF TRBV7-9 - - TRBJ1-2
TGTGCCAGCAGTTCCGGGACTAGCGGGGGTAATGAGCAGTTCTTC CASSSGTSGGNEQFF TRBV27 TRBD2 - TRBJ2-1
TGCAGCGTCCCCCGGCGTGGCGGAGAAGCTTTCTTT CSVPRRGGEAFF TRBV29-1 - - TRBJ1-1
TGCAGTGCTCCAATGGCGGGGCCCCAAGAGACCCAGTACTTC CSAPMAGPQETQYF TRBV20-1 - - TRBJ2-5
TGTGCCAGCTCACCCACAGGGGACTATGGCTACACCTTC CASSPTGDYGYTF TRBV18 TRBD1 - TRBJ1-2
TGCAGCCATTCGGGCTCCCGGGATACGCAGTATTTT CSHSGSRDTQYF TRBV29-1 - - TRBJ2-3
TGCAGCCCCGTGGATTCTAACACAGATACGCAGTATTTT CSPVDSNTDTQYF TRBV29-1 - - TRBJ2-3
TGTGCCACCAGTGGGGCAGCGCAAGACTCTTTGTACGAGCAGTACTTC CATSGAAQDSLYEQYF TRBV24-1 - few TRBJ2-7
TGTGCCAGCAGCAATGCAAATTTCAATGAAAAACTGTTTTTT CASSNANFNEKLFF TRBV5-4 - - TRBJ1-4
TGTGCCAGCAGTAGGACAGGGGATTATACGCAGTATTTT CASSRTGDYTQYF TRBV27 TRBD1 - TRBJ2-3
TGCGCCAGCAGCTTGGATGAATCCTACAATGAGCAGTTCTTC CASSLDESYNEQFF TRBV5-1 - - TRBJ2-1
TGTGCCAGCAGCTTCGGGATCTCATACGAGCAGTACTTC CASSFGISYEQYF TRBV7-9 - once TRBJ2-7
TGCAGTGCTAGAGTGCGAGCAGTTTTCACAGATACGCAGTATTTT CSARVRAVFTDTQYF TRBV20-1 - - TRBJ2-3
TGTGCCAGCAGCTCGACCAACCAGGAGACCCAGTACTTC CASSSTNQETQYF TRBV7-2 - - TRBJ2-5
TGTGCCAGCAGTTCGTCCGGGGGCGCGGGAAAACTGTTTTTT CASSSSGGAGKLFF TRBV27 - - TRBJ1-4
TGTGTAAGTTCAGGGAACGGTGAAGCTTTCTTT CVSSGNGEAFF TRBV9 - - TRBJ1-1
TGTGCCAGCAGCGCCGGACAGGCTGAGACCCAGTACTTC CASSAGQAETQYF TRBV7-9 TRBD1 - TRBJ2-5
TGTGCCAGCAGTTTTGGGCGGGACTACAATGAGCAGTTCTTC CASSFGRDYNEQFF TRBV28 - - TRBJ2-1
TGTGCCAGCAGCCCCGGACAGGGGGTACGTGAGCAGTTCTTC CASSPGQGVREQFF TRBV3-1 TRBD1 - TRBJ2-1
TGTGCCAGCAGCGCCTCGGGGGGGCAGTACTATGGCTACACCTTC CASSASGGQYYGYTF TRBV13 - - TRBJ1-2
TGTGCCAGCAGCCCTACCGGGACTAGCGGCACAGATACGCAGTATTTT CASSPTGTSGTDTQYF TRBV7-9 TRBD2 - TRBJ2-3
TGCAGTGCCCCGCGCGCGGACGAGGATGAAAAACTGTTTTTT CSAPRADEDEKLFF TRBV20-1 - - TRBJ1-4
TGTGCCAGCAGTTTATCAAGGGCCGGGAATGAGCAGTTCTTC CASSLSRAGNEQFF TRBV27 - - TRBJ2-1
TGCGCCAGCAGCTTGGATTGGTCGGCCGATACGCAGTATTTT CASSLDWSADTQYF TRBV5-1 - - TRBJ2-3
TGCGCCAGCAGCTATAGCAAGACAGGGGGCGACGAGCAGTACTTC CASSYSKTGGDEQYF TRBV4-1 TRBD1 once TRBJ2-7
TGCAGCGTAGGGGGTGTCACCGAGCAGTACTTC CSVGGVTEQYF TRBV29-1 - - TRBJ2-7
TGTGCCAGCAGCGCGGCCGGGACCCTGCTGACCTACGAGCAGTACTTC CASSAAGTLLTYEQYF TRBV9 - - TRBJ2-7
TGTGCCAGCAGGTATTTGACAGCATACAATGAGCAGTTCTTC CASRYLTAYNEQFF TRBV7-9 - - TRBJ2-1
TGTGCCAGCAGCTACTGGGGAGAGGGGCAGTATTTT CASSYWGEGQYF TRBV7-9 - - TRBJ2-3
TGTGCCAGCAGCGCGGGACTAGCGGGAGTAACTGAGCAGTTCTTC CASSAGLAGVTEQFF TRBV9 TRBD2 - TRBJ2-1
TGTGCTAGTGGTTCCGGAACGTCGACCGCATTCCCGAACACTGAAGCTTTCTTT CASGSGTSTAFPNTEAFF TRBV12-5 - - TRBJ1-1
TGTGCCAGCAGCTTGGGGGACTCGCAGGGCCCCTATGGCTACACCTTC CASSLGDSQGPYGYTF TRBV13 - - TRBJ1-2
TGTGCCAGCAGCTCCGAGGGGCGGGGGTACAATGAGCAGTTCTTC CASSSEGRGYNEQFF TRBV13 TRBD2 - TRBJ2-1
TGTGCCAGCCGCCTAGATTCGGACACTGAAGCTTTCTTT CASRLDSDTEAFF TRBV27 - - TRBJ1-1
TGCAGTGCCGCCGGGGGGTTTAACACAGATACGCAGTATTTT CSAAGGFNTDTQYF TRBV20-1 TRBD2 - TRBJ2-3
TGTGCCAGCAGTTTATCCATCTCCTACGAGCAGTACTTC CASSLSISYEQYF TRBV27 - - TRBJ2-7
TGTGCCAGCAGCGAAAGGGACGGTCGCTCCTACGAGCAGTACTTC CASSERDGRSYEQYF TRBV7-8 - - TRBJ2-7
TGTGCCAGCAGCTTAGTGACGACGACCTACGAGCAGTACTTC CASSLVTTTYEQYF TRBV7-2 - - TRBJ2-7
TGTGCCTGGAGACTAGCTCAAGAGACCCAGTACTTC CAWRLAQETQYF TRBV30 - - TRBJ2-5
TGTGCCAGCAGTTTCAGGGAAAATCAGCCCCAGCATTTT CASSFRENQPQHF TRBV6-2/TRBV6-3 - few TRBJ1-5
TGTGCCACCAGCATCAGTCGGCATACCGGGGAGCTGTTTTTT CATSISRHTGELFF TRBV15 - - TRBJ2-2
TGTGCCAGCAGTTACTCAGGACTCTTGGAGACCCAGTACTTC CASSYSGLLETQYF TRBV6-6 - - TRBJ2-5
TGTGCCAGCAGCTTCCCAGGGCTGAACACTGAAGCTTTCTTT CASSFPGLNTEAFF TRBV7-9 - - TRBJ1-1
TGTGCCACGGACGGCCCGGGACTGATGTACGAGCAGTACTTC CATDGPGLMYEQYF TRBV7-9 - - TRBJ2-7
TGTGCCAGCAGCCAAGTAGGCTCTAGGGGTGAGACCCAGTACTTC CASSQVGSRGETQYF TRBV3-1 - - TRBJ2-5
TGCAGTGCTAGAAGCGGTGGTCCTCAAGAGACCCAGTACTTC CSARSGGPQETQYF TRBV20-1 - - TRBJ2-5
TGCAGCGTTGAAGAGGTGGATAACTATGGCTACACCTTC CSVEEVDNYGYTF TRBV29-1 - once TRBJ1-2
TGCAGTGCTAGAGAAGGGCAGGGGACCTACGAGCAGTACTTC CSAREGQGTYEQYF TRBV20-1 - few TRBJ2-7
TGTGCCAGTATGACAGGGAACTATGGCTACACCTTC CASMTGNYGYTF TRBV19 TRBD1 - TRBJ1-2
TGCAGTGCTAGAGTTGGGGGGTCCTACGAGCAGTACTTC CSARVGGSYEQYF TRBV20-1 - few TRBJ2-7
TGTGCCAGCAGTGATCCTGGGACTAGCGGGGGGGTCAGCACAGATACGCAGTATTTT CASSDPGTSGGVSTDTQYF TRBV2 TRBD2 once TRBJ2-3
TGTGCCAGCAGCTTAGAGGGTTTTCAGCCTGGCTACACCTTC CASSLEGFQPGYTF TRBV7-9 - - TRBJ1-2
TGTGCCAGCAGCTTAAGAGACGGGGGGGCAGCAGATACGCAGTATTTT CASSLRDGGAADTQYF TRBV7-2 TRBD2 - TRBJ2-3
TGTGCCAGCAGCTTAGGCCGAATAGCGGGCACCTACGAGCAGTACTTC CASSLGRIAGTYEQYF TRBV13 TRBD2 - TRBJ2-7
TGTGCCAGCAGGCATGGGACAGATTCCTCCTACGAGCAGTACTTC CASRHGTDSSYEQYF TRBV3-1 TRBD1 once TRBJ2-7
TGCAGTGCTAGAGACTGGAAGGGTCTCCCCTACGAGCAGTACTTC CSARDWKGLPYEQYF TRBV20-1 - - TRBJ2-7
TGTGCCAGCAGCTTAGGGACGGCCTCCTACAATGAGCAGTTCTTC CASSLGTASYNEQFF TRBV11-3 - medium-sized TRBJ2-1